This is a list of T cell receptor beta chains from one sample in a study of blood T cell repertoires in COVID-19. The data were produced by immunoSEQ multiplex PCR, yet TCRdb's version contains in-frame clones alone and is incomplete. Seen here are 250,000 to 400,000 clones, approximately 89% observed once, and the top ten hold approximately 1.6%. The sequenced sample consisted of peripheral blood. The receptors derive from a young woman with COVID-19, enrolled during active disease. Each CDR3 is given with its conserved first and last residue. Fields, in order: D gene, J gene, clone size, V gene, CDR3 DNA, CDR3 protein. The D gene is left open where the match is weak. Size tells how often a clone was seen (once, few, many) or the class of an expanded clone, and some rows leave it out.

. TRBJ1-5 . TRBV2 TGTGCCAGCACCGGCGGGCCGACGCGGCCCCAGCATTTT CASTGGPTRPQHF
TRBD1 TRBJ1-1 . TRBV7-9 TGTGCCAGCAGCCGGGACAGGGGGTCCACTGAAGCTTTCTTT CASSRDRGSTEAFF
. TRBJ2-2 . TRBV29-1 TGCAGCGTTGCTCCGGGGGCGGGGGCCGGGGAGCTGTTTTTT CSVAPGAGAGELFF
. TRBJ2-2 . TRBV7-3 TGTGCCAGCAGCCCATCCTCCGGTTCAGGGCTAGTGAACACCGGGGAGCTGTTTTTT CASSPSSGSGLVNTGELFF
TRBD1 TRBJ1-2 . TRBV7-9 TGTGCCAGCAGTTCAGGGGGCGGCTACACCTTC CASSSGGGYTF
TRBD1 TRBJ1-2 . TRBV7-8 TGTGCCAGCAGCTTATTCCGGACAGGCCGGAGGGGCTACACCTTC CASSLFRTGRRGYTF
TRBD1 TRBJ1-2 . TRBV6-5 TGTGCCAGCAGCCAGACAGGGGGCTCCGTACGTGGCTACACCTTC CASSQTGGSVRGYTF
. TRBJ2-2 . TRBV5-1 TGCGCCAGCAGCGTCAGGGAGGACGGCACCGGGGAGCTGTTTTTT CASSVREDGTGELFF
TRBD2 TRBJ2-5 . TRBV3-1/TRBV3-2 TGTGCCAGCAGCCAGGCGGGGGGAGGTGAGACCCAGTACTTC CASSQAGGGETQYF
. TRBJ1-5 . TRBV4-1 TGCGCCAGCAGCCAAGATTTAACGCCCACGGAGCCCCAGCATTTT CASSQDLTPTEPQHF
TRBD1 TRBJ2-5 . TRBV9 TGTGCCAGCAGCCGACAGGGGCGGATACAAGAGACCCAGTACTTC CASSRQGRIQETQYF
. TRBJ1-2 . TRBV5-4 TGTGCCAGCAGCTTGGTACAGGGTGATGGCTACACCTTC CASSLVQGDGYTF
. TRBJ1-3 few TRBV12-3/TRBV12-4 TGTGCCAGCAGTTTCAGCTCTGGAAACACCATATATTTT CASSFSSGNTIYF
TRBD1 TRBJ2-3 . TRBV19 TGTGCCAGTAAGCTTAACGGACAGGAGGCAGATACGCAGTATTTT CASKLNGQEADTQYF
. TRBJ1-2 few TRBV10-3 TGTGCCATCAGTGAGTCCCCACGGGGGAACTATGGCTACACCTTC CAISESPRGNYGYTF
. TRBJ1-4 . TRBV10-2 TGCGCCAGCAGTGAGTCGACTCTTTGGACAGATCCAAATGAAAAACTGTTTTTT CASSESTLWTDPNEKLFF
. TRBJ1-1 once TRBV7-3 TGTGCCAGCAGCTTTGGGGGGTCGACTGAAGCTTTCTTT CASSFGGSTEAFF
. TRBJ2-3 . TRBV11-2 TGTGCCAGCAGCTTAAGACGGGGGGCGACTAGCTCCACAGATACGCAGTATTTT CASSLRRGATSSTDTQYF
. TRBJ1-1 . TRBV6-5 TGTGCCAGCAGTCGGTCAATGAACACTGAAGCTTTCTTT CASSRSMNTEAFF
TRBD2 TRBJ2-1 . TRBV7-2 TGTGCCAGCAGAAACCAGCGGGGGGGCGCGAATGAGCAGTTCTTC CASRNQRGGANEQFF
. TRBJ1-5 . TRBV25-1 TGTGCCAGCAGTCAAAGCTATAGCAATCAGCCCCAGCATTTT CASSQSYSNQPQHF
. TRBJ1-2 . TRBV18 TGTGCCAGCTCACCACAGACACCAGAATCACGTTGGGGCTACACCTTC CASSPQTPESRWGYTF
TRBD1 TRBJ2-4 . TRBV2 TGTGCCAGTACTATACAGGGGCAAAACATTCAGTACTTC CASTIQGQNIQYF
TRBD1 TRBJ1-6 . TRBV5-8 TGTGCCAGCAGCCTTGGACAGGGCTATAATTCACCCCTCCACTTT CASSLGQGYNSPLHF
. TRBJ2-5 . TRBV27 TGTGCCAGCAGTTTGAGGATGGCACAAGAGACCCAGTACTTC CASSLRMAQETQYF
. TRBJ1-2 . TRBV6-6 TGTGCCAGCAGTACTGGGGGAGGGTTTAACTATGGCTACACCTTC CASSTGGGFNYGYTF
TRBD1 TRBJ2-6 once TRBV18 TGTGCCAGCTCTCCCCTTAGAATGACAGGGACCCTGCTCCTGACTTTC CASSPLRMTGTLLLTF
TRBD1 TRBJ1-6 once TRBV19 TGTGCCAGTAGTGGAGGCACGACAGGGGTACGATATAATTCACCCCTCCACTTT CASSGGTTGVRYNSPLHF
. TRBJ2-3 . TRBV6-6 TGTGCCAGCGCGGGGGCTGCAGATACGCAGTATTTT CASAGAADTQYF
. TRBJ2-7 . TRBV6-5 TGTGCCAGCAGTTCTACAGGGAACTCCTACGAGCAGTACTTC CASSSTGNSYEQYF
. TRBJ2-7 . TRBV2 TGTGCCAGCAGTGACCGCCAGGGGAACTACGAGCAGTACTTC CASSDRQGNYEQYF
. TRBJ1-4 . TRBV7-9 TGTGCCAGCAGCCGGGGAGGGGCAACTAATGAAAAACTGTTTTTT CASSRGGATNEKLFF
. TRBJ2-5 . TRBV5-8 TGTGCCAGCAGCCCTGAGTATCAAGAGACCCAGTACTTC CASSPEYQETQYF
TRBD1 TRBJ1-1 . TRBV27 TGTGCCAGCAGCCGACAGGGTAACACTGAAGCTTTCTTT CASSRQGNTEAFF
. TRBJ1-2 . TRBV25-1 TGTGCCAGCAGTGATGAGACAGCACGCTATGGCTACACCTTC CASSDETARYGYTF
. TRBJ2-3 . TRBV7-6 TGTGCCAGCAGACCGACAGCAACTAGCACAGATACGCAGTATTTT CASRPTATSTDTQYF
. TRBJ2-7 . TRBV6-5 TGTGCCAGCAGTTATCAGGCGATTAGTTCCTACGAGCAGTACTTC CASSYQAISSYEQYF
TRBD1 TRBJ1-5 . TRBV5-1 TGCGCCAGCAGTCAAGGGACAGGTAATCAGCCCCAGCATTTT CASSQGTGNQPQHF
. TRBJ1-2 . TRBV18 TGTGCCAGCTCGGGGGGGACGGCCCCATATGGCTACACCTTC CASSGGTAPYGYTF
TRBD2 TRBJ2-3 . TRBV27 TGTGCCAGCTCCCCTGCGGGGCGGGGGGGCACAGATACGCAGTATTTT CASSPAGRGGTDTQYF
TRBD1 TRBJ1-2 . TRBV3-1/TRBV3-2 TGTGCCAGCAGCCAAGATCGATACCACGGGACAGGCTATTCTAACTATGGCTACACCTTC CASSQDRYHGTGYSNYGYTF
. TRBJ2-3 . TRBV11-2 TGTGCCAGCAGCTTAGAGACTGAGCGAGATACGCAGTATTTT CASSLETERDTQYF
TRBD1 TRBJ2-2 . TRBV3-1/TRBV3-2 TGTGCCAGCAGCCGCCCGACAGGGTCCACCGGGGAGCTGTTTTTT CASSRPTGSTGELFF
TRBD2 TRBJ2-3 . TRBV28 TGTGCCAGCAGTTCCCCACTAGCGGGGAACACAGATACGCAGTATTTT CASSSPLAGNTDTQYF
. TRBJ2-1 . TRBV7-3 TGTGCCAGCAGCCACCGGGACTCCAATGAGCAGTTCTTC CASSHRDSNEQFF
TRBD1 TRBJ1-3 . TRBV7-2 TGTGCCAGCAGCTTAGCGCTGGGACAGGGGGTTCTATACTCTGGAAACACCATATATTTT CASSLALGQGVLYSGNTIYF
. TRBJ2-5 . TRBV19 TGTGCCAGTAGTATACGAGCAAGTCCTACCCAGTACTTC CASSIRASPTQYF
. TRBJ1-6 . TRBV9 TGTGCCAGCAGCGGACGCGCGGGCTCCTATAATTCACCCCTCCACTTT CASSGRAGSYNSPLHF
. TRBJ2-7 few TRBV11-2 TGTGCCAGCAGCTTAGTAGCCCGTAACTACGAGCAGTACTTC CASSLVARNYEQYF
TRBD1 TRBJ1-5 . TRBV5-6 TGTGCCAGCAGCTTGTGGTTCGGGACAGGGCGCACCAATCAGCCCCAGCATTTT CASSLWFGTGRTNQPQHF
. TRBJ1-2 . TRBV15 TGTGCCACCAGCAGAGATAAAGGACAGTCCTATGGCTACACCTTC CATSRDKGQSYGYTF
TRBD1 TRBJ2-3 . TRBV11-3 TGTGCCACCCAAGGGACAGACCTCACAGATACGCAGTATTTT CATQGTDLTDTQYF
. TRBJ2-3 . TRBV19 TGTGCCAGTAGTATAGGGACAGATTCAGATACGCAGTATTTT CASSIGTDSDTQYF
TRBD2 TRBJ2-4 . TRBV14 TGTGCCAGCAGCCCTGGACTAGCGGGGGCGAACATTCAGTACTTC CASSPGLAGANIQYF
TRBD1 TRBJ2-3 . TRBV5-8 TGTGCCAGCAGCTTGGCCGAACAGGGGGCAGATACGCAGTATTTT CASSLAEQGADTQYF
. TRBJ2-5 . TRBV3-1/TRBV3-2 TGTGCCAGCAGCCAGCGACAGGACCAAGAGACCCAGTACTTC CASSQRQDQETQYF
TRBD1 TRBJ2-5 . TRBV2 TGTGCCAGCTCCCCCGGGACAGCCCGAGAGACCCAGTACTTC CASSPGTARETQYF